Listed below are T cell receptor beta chains from one sample, sequenced in a study of cytomegalovirus exposure and HLA in healthy donors. Sequencing was performed with immunoSEQ multiplex PCR; in TCRdb, only in-frame clones are kept and a portion is missing. The sample yields about 160,000 clones, over 70% seen once. Sequenced input: PBMCs. Receptors were obtained from a man aged 45-60 years in good health and CMV-seropositive. CDR3s include the opening cysteine and the closing phenylalanine or tryptophan.

CDR3	V	J
CASSPPPGRGAFF	TRBV28	TRBJ1-1
CASSLDGTGTSEQYF	TRBV7-8	TRBJ2-7
CASSKDRGSYNEQFF	TRBV6-5	TRBJ2-1
CASSYGSMAGNTEAFF	TRBV6-5	TRBJ1-1
CSVADAGGPQHF	TRBV29-1	TRBJ1-5
CASSWDRRGTEAFF	TRBV10-1	TRBJ1-1
CASSATRGGNQETQYF	TRBV6-1	TRBJ2-5
CASSLAQETQYF	TRBV18	TRBJ2-5
CSALGQAEAFF	TRBV20-1	TRBJ1-1
CASRPGDVATDTQYF	TRBV6-6	TRBJ2-3
CATSRPPRGYEQYF	TRBV15	TRBJ2-7
CASSLGTSEQETQYF	TRBV28	TRBJ2-5
CASSPGLADTYEQYF	TRBV9	TRBJ2-7
CASLPGTGETHSYGYTF	TRBV19	TRBJ1-2
CASSPGLASNEQFF	TRBV11-3	TRBJ2-1
CASSSPGGANLDEQFF	TRBV9	TRBJ2-1